Sequencing of this T cell receptor (beta chain) was carried out in a study of T cell repertoires in cytomegalovirus infection. Across the study: Recently identified HLA-C-restricted CMV epitopes were among the peptides used. Public TCR beta signatures indicated both CMV infection and matching HLA type.

Study results and limitations: Cumulative frequency of public TCR beta families picked out carriers of CMV plus the relevant HLA. HLA-C-restricted TCR beta clonotypes specific for CMV led the ex vivo response.

TCRdb analysed the reads with MiXCR anew, one entry per CDR3 protein. The sample has about 570,000 distinct CDR3 sequences, almost 40% seen once. A note on this clonotype: Antigen unknown.

The CDR3 spans 13 residues. The junction had 5 bases not matched to a gene; V was cut back by 5 bases and J by 9 bases. CDR1 is MNHNS and CDR2 is SASEGT in the germline V gene. The clonotype comes from a human donor in good health (CMV status not recorded). Some clones in this sample may be carry-over from other donors' samples. The chain combines TRBV6-1 with TRBJ2-1, with 9 bases lining up with TRBD2. The specimen comprised cultured PBMCs, sampled from culture after CMV antigen stimulation. CDR3 sequence reads: CASSNSGRGEQFF. The CDR3, as DNA: TGTGCCAGCAGTAATAGCGGGAGAGGTGAGCAGTTCTTC.